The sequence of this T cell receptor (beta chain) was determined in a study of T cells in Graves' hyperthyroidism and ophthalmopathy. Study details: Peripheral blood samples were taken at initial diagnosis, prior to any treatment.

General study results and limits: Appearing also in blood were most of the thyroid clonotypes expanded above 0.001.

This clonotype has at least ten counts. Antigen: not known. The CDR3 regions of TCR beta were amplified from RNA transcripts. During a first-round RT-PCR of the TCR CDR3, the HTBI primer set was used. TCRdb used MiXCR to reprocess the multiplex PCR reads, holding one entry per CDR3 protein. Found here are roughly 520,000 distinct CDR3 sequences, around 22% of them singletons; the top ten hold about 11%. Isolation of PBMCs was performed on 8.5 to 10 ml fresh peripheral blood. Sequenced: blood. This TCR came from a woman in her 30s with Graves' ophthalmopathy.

The CDR3 is CASSLFSYEQYF. For the CDR3, the DNA is TGTGCCAGCAGCTTGTTTTCCTACGAGCAGTACTTC. V usage is TRBV7-2 and J usage is TRBJ2-7; no reliable D call. The CDR3 is made up of 12 amino acids. Germline CDR1 and CDR2: SGHTA and FQGNSA. Trimming removed 3 bases from V and 1 base from J, with 4 bases in between.